This T cell receptor beta chain emerged from a study of shared clonotypes between healthy human individuals. Concerning this clone itself: What it binds is unknown.

Study outcomes and limitations: Larger estimated richness was generally seen in naive subsets than in memory subsets.

V was trimmed by 0 bases and J by 4 bases, leaving 11 bases between them. This CDR3 comprises 15 residues. CDR1 is SGHRS, CDR2 YFSETQ, per germline. Assay used: immunoSEQ multiplex PCR; TCRdb lists only in-frame clones, some missing. Of 2 million to 2.5 million clones listed, approximately 94% were seen once; the top ten hold about 0.13%. The receptor comes from a man between 18 and 29 years old in good health. The genes are TRBV5-1 and TRBJ1-3, with D perhaps matching TRBD1 (6 bases). Sequencing input: naive CD4+ T cells sorted from blood. Subset: CD45RA+ positively selected. CDR3 amino acids: CASSLDGTSGNTIYF. CDR3 nucleotides: TGCGCCAGCAGCTTGGATGGGACATCCGGAAACACCATATATTTT. The variable domain in full, completed from reference TRBV5-1 and TRBJ1-3, reads KAGVTQTPRYLIKTRGQQVTLSCSPISGHRSVSWYQQTPGQGLQFLFEYFSETQRNKGNFPGRFSGRQFSNSRSEMNVSTLELGDSALYLCASSLDGTSGNTIYFGEGSWLTVV.